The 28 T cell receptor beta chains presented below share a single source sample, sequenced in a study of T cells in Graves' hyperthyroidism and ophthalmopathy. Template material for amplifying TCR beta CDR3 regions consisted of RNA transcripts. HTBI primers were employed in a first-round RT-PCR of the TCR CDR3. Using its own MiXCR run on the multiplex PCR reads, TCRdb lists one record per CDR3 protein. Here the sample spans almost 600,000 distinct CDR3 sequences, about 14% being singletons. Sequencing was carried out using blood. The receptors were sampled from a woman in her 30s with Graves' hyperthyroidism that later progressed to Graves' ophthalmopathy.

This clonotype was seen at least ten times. In DNA form, the CDR3 reads TGTGCCAGCAGCCCGGACAGGGGAGGGTCACCCCTCCACTTT. This gives the protein CASSPDRGGSPLHF. The rearrangement links TRBV7-2 to TRBJ1-6; 9 positions agree with TRBD1. This CDR3 contains 14 residues. Germline trimming cut 5 bases from V and 10 bases from J; bases unmatched to any gene: 6. Germline V gene sequence: CDR1 SGHTA, CDR2 FQGNSA.

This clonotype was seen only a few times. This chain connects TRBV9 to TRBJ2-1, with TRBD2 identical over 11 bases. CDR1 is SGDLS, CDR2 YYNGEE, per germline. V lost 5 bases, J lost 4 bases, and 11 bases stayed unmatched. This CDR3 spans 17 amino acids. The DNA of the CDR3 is TGTGCCAGCAGTCAATCCTACCTAGCGGGGGGATACAATGAGCAGTTCTTC. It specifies CASSQSYLAGGYNEQFF.

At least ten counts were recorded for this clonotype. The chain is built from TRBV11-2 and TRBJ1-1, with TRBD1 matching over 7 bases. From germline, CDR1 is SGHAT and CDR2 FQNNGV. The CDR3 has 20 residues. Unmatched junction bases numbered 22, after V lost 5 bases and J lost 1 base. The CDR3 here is CASSHEAFHRTGVGNTEAFF. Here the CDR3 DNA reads TGTGCCAGCAGCCACGAAGCCTTTCATAGGACAGGAGTGGGGAACACTGAAGCTTTCTTT.

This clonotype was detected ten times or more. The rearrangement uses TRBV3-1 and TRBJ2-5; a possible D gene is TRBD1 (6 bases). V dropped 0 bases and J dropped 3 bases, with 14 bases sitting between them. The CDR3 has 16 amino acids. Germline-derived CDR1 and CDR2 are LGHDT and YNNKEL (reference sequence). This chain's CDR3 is CASSQDSWTDEETQYF. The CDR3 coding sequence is TGTGCCAGCAGCCAAGATAGCTGGACAGACGAAGAGACCCAGTACTTC.

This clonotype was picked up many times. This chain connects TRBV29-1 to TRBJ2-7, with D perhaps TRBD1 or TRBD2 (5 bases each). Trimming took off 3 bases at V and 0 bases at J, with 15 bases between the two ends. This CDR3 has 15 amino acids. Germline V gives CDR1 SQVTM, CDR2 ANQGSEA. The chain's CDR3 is CSVEMPGGSSYEQYF. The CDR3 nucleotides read TGCAGCGTTGAGATGCCTGGGGGAAGCTCCTACGAGCAGTACTTC.

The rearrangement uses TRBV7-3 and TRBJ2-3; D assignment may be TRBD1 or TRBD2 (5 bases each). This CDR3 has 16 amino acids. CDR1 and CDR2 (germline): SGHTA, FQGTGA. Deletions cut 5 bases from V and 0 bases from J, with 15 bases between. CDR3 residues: CASSQGTATSTDTQYF. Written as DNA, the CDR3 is TGTGCCAGCAGCCAAGGGACCGCCACTAGCACAGATACGCAGTATTTT.

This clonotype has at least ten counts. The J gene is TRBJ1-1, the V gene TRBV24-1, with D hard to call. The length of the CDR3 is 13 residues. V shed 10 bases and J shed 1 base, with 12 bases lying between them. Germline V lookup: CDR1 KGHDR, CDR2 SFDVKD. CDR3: CATPVSGNTEAFF. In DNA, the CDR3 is TGTGCCACTCCTGTCTCAGGGAACACTGAAGCTTTCTTT.

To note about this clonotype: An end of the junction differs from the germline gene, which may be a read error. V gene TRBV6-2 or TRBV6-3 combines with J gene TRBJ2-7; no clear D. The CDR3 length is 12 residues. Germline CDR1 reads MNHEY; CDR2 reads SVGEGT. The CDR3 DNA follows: TGTGCCCGCAGTTACGGTCCCTACGAGCAGTACTTC. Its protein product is CARSYGPYEQYF.

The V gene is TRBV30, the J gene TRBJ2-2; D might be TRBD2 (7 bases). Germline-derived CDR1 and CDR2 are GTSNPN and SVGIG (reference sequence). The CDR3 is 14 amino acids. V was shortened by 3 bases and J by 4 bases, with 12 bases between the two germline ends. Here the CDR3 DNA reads TGTGCCTGGAGGCAGGGGAGGGTCACCGGGGAGCTGTTTTTT. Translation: CAWRQGRVTGELFF.

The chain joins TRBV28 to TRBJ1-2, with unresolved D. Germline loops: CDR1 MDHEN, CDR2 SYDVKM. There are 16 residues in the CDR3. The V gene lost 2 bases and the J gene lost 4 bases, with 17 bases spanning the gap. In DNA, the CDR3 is TGTGCCAGCAGTTTAAAATGGCGGGATAGGCGCTATGGCTACACCTTC. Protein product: CASSLKWRDRRYGYTF.

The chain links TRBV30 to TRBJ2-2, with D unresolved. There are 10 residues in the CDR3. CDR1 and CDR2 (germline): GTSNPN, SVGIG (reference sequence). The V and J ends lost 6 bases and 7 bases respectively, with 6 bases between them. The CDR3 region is CACRIGELFF. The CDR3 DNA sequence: TGTGCCTGCAGAATCGGGGAGCTGTTTTTT.

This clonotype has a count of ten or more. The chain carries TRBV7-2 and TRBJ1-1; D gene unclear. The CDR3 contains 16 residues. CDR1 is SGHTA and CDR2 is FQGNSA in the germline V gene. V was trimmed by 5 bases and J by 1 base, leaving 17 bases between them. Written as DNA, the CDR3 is TGTGCCAGCAGCACCCGAGAAATCGGGCCGAACACTGAAGCTTTCTTT. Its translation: CASSTREIGPNTEAFF.

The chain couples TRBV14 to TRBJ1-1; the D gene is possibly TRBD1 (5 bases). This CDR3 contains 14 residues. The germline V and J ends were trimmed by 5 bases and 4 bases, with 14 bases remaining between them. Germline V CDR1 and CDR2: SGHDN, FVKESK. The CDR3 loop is CASSSAPGSTEAFF. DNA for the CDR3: TGTGCCAGCAGCTCCGCTCCAGGGTCCACTGAAGCTTTCTTT.

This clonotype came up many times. The CDR3 nucleotides read TGTGCCAGCGACGTTGGAGGTTCTCGAAACTATGGCTACACCTTC. This sequence encodes CASDVGGSRNYGYTF. The J gene is TRBJ1-2, the V gene TRBV6-2 or TRBV6-3, with D unclear. The CDR3 is 15 amino acids. Germline CDR1 is MNHEY and CDR2 is SVGEGT. The V gene lost 8 bases and the J gene lost 2 bases, with 18 bases spanning the gap.

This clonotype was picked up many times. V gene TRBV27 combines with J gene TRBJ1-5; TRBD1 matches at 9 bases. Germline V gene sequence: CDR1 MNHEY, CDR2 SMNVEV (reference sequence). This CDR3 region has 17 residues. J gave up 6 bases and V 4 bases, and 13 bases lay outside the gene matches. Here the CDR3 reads CASSSVPGQGRGQPQHF. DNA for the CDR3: TGTGCCAGCAGTTCCGTCCCGGGACAGGGACGGGGTCAGCCCCAGCATTTT.

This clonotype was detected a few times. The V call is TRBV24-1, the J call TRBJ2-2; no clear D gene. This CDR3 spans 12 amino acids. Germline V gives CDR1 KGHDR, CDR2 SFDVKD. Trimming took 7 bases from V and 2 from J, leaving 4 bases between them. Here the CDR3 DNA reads TGTGCCACCAGGGATAACACCGGGGAGCTGTTTTTT. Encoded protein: CATRDNTGELFF.

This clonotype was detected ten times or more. CDR3 region: CASSSIRGVYEQYF. CDR3 nucleotides: TGTGCCAGCAGTTCCATCCGAGGGGTCTACGAGCAGTACTTC. The chain combines TRBV27 with TRBJ2-7; D is possibly TRBD1 or TRBD2 (5 bases each). Looked up from germline, CDR1 is MNHEY and CDR2 is SMNVEV (reference sequence). This CDR3 region has 14 residues. V lost 4 bases and J 3 bases, leaving 13 bases between the germline ends.

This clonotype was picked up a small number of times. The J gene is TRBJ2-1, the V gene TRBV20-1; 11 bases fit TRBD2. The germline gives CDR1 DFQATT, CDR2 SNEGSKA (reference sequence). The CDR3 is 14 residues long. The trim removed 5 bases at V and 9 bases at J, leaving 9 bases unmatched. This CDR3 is CSAHGTSGLGEQFF. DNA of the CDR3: TGCAGTGCTCACGGGACTAGCGGTCTTGGTGAGCAGTTCTTC.

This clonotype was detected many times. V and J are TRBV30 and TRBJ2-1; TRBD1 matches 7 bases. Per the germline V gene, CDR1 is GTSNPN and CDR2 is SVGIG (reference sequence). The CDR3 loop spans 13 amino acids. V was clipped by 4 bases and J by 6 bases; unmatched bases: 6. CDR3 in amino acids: CAWTGQNPNEQFF. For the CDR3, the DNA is TGTGCCTGGACGGGACAGAACCCCAATGAGCAGTTCTTC.

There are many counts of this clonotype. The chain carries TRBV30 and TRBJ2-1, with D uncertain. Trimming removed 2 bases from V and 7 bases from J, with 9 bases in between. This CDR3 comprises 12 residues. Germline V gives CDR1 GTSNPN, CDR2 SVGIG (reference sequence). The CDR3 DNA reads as TGTGCCTGGAGTTACGGTTCGAATGAGCAGTTCTTC. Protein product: CAWSYGSNEQFF.

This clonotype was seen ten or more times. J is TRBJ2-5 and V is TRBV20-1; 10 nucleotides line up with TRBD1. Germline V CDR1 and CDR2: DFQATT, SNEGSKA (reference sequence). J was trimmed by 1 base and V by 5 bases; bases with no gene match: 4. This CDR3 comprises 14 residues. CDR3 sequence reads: CSAGDRGSQETQYF. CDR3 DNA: TGCAGTGCTGGGGACAGGGGTTCCCAAGAGACCCAGTACTTC.

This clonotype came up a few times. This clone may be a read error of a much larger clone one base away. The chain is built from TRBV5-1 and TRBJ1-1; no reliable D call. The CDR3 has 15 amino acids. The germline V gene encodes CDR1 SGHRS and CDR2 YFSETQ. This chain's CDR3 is CASSLDRPFGTEALF. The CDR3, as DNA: TGCGCCAGCAGCTTGGACAGACCTTTTGGCACTGAAGCTTTATTT.

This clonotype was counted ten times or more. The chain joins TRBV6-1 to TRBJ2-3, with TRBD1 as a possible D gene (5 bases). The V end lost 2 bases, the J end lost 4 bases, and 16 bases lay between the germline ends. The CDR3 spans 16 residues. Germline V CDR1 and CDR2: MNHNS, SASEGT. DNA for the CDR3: TGTGCCAGCAGTGAAATAGTAGGGCAGGGATCAGATACGCAGTATTTT. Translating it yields CASSEIVGQGSDTQYF.

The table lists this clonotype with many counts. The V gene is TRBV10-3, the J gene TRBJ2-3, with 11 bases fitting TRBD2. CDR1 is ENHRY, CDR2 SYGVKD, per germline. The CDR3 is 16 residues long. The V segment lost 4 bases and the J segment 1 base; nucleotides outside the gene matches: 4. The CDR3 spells CAISGVLAGGTDTQYF. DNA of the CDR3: TGTGCCATCAGTGGAGTACTAGCGGGAGGCACAGATACGCAGTATTTT.

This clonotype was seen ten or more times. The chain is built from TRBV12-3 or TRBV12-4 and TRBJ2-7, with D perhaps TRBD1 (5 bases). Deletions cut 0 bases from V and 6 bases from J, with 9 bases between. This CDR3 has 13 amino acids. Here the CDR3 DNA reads TGTGCCAGCAGTTTAGCTCAGGGTGGCGAGCAGTACTTC. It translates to CASSLAQGGEQYF.

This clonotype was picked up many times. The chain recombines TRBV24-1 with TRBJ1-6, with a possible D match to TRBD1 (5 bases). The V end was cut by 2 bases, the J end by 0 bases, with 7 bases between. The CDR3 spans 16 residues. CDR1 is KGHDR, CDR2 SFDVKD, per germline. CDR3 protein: CATSDSRVSYNSPLHF. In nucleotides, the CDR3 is TGTGCCACCAGTGATTCCAGGGTCTCCTATAATTCACCCCTCCACTTT.

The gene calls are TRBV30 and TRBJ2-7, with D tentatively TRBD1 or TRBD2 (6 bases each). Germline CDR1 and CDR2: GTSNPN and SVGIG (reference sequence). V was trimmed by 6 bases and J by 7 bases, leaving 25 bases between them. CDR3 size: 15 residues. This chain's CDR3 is CACRGPGGLRIEQYF. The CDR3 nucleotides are TGTGCCTGTCGGGGTCCCGGGGGCCTACGAATAGAGCAGTACTTC.

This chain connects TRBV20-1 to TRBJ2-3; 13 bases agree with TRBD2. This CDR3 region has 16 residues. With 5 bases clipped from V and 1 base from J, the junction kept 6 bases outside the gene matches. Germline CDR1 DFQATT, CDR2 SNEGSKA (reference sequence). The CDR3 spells CSAAPGLAGGTDTQYF. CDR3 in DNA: TGCAGTGCTGCCCCCGGACTAGCGGGAGGCACAGATACGCAGTATTTT.